This T cell receptor beta chain was found in a study of T cell responses to AZD1222 COVID-19 vaccine. Germline CDR1 reads MGHRA; CDR2 reads YSYEKL. The ends were cut back, 5 bases at V and 2 bases at J, with 11 bases in the middle. The CDR3 has 14 residues. Measured with immunoSEQ multiplex PCR; TCRdb has only the in-frame clones, and not every one. The sample consists of over 70,000 clones, roughly 80% of them appearing once. The study, taken as a whole, reports: With dominance at 160-218 and 743-854, vaccine-associated CD4 TCRs spanned spike. Only a handful of people who got AZD1222 tested seropositive at baseline. Donors were largely white British and mainly female; clonal diversity was possibly underestimated.

By share, this clone counts as medium-sized. Its antigen is not known. The sequence came from an adult who received the MenACWY meningococcal vaccine as a control. The V and J genes are TRBV4-1 and TRBJ2-3; a possible D gene is TRBD1 (5 bases). Here the sequenced sample was peripheral blood, taken 28 days after the second dose of the MenACWY control vaccine. CDR3 amino acids: CASSLDTNTDTQYF. DNA for the CDR3: TGCGCCAGCAGCTTGGACACTAACACAGATACGCAGTATTTT.